This TCR beta chain was documented in a study of CXCR3-negative and CXCR3-positive naive CD8 T cells. Overall study: TRB reads totalled about 140 million, about 1.5 +/- 0.3 million per library.

This clonotype is classed as medium-sized by frequency. Its antigen is unknown. Study-wide results and limits: The study found more hydrophobic TRB CDR3s in CXCR3-positive naive cells than in CXCR3-negative naive cells. It was found that naive subsets had comparable surface CD5, and TCR strength was inferred from TRB CDR3 properties.

UMI-labeled 5' RACE TRB cDNA libraries were prepared from the cells. TCRdb reanalyzed the 5' RACE reads and collapses them to one entry per CDR3 protein, without DNA. The sample has fewer than 80,000 distinct CDR3 sequences. The sorter processed each CD8+ T cell subset in triplicate at over 250,000 cells apiece. Sequenced input: naive CXCR3- CD8+ T cells from blood. The subset here: CD45RO-CCR7+CD27+CD95- naive CD8+ T cells lacking CXCR3 (TNR3-). The clonotype was recovered from a human donor in good health. Some clones in this sample may be carry-over from other donors' samples.

The CDR3 loop is CASSLTGVDEQYF. The chain joins TRBV7-8 to TRBJ2-7; the TRBD1 assignment by TCRdb is unverifiable without DNA. Germline values: CDR1 SGHVS, CDR2 FQNEAQ. The CDR3 runs 13 residues.